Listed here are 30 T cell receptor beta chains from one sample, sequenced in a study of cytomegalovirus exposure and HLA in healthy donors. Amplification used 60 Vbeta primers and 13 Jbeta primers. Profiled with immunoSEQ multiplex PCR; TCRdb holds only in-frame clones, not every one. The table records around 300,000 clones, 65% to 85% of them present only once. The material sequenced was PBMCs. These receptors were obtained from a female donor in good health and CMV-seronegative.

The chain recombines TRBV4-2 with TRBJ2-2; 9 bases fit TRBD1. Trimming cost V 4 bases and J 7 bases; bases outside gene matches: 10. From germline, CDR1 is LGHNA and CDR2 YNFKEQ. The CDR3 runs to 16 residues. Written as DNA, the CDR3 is TGTGCCAGCAGCCCCATCGGGACAGGGAATGACGGGGAGCTGTTTTTT. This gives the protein CASSPIGTGNDGELFF.

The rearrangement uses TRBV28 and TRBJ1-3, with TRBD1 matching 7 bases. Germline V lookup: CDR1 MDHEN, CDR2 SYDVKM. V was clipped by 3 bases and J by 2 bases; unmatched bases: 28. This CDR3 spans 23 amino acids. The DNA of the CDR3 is TGTGCCAGCAGTTTCAGTGCACCTGGAGGGGTGGACAGGCGGGTTCGGACTGGAAACACCATATATTTT. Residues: CASSFSAPGGVDRRVRTGNTIYF.

CDR3 amino acids: CASSLAGTTPTGELFF. The CDR3 DNA reads TGTGCCAGCAGCTTAGCCGGGACTACCCCCACCGGGGAGCTGTTTTTT. The gene calls are TRBV7-9 and TRBJ2-2; TRBD2 matches at 7 bases. The CDR3 covers 16 residues. V gave up 0 bases and J gave up 4 bases; unmatched junction bases: 5. Germline V gene sequence: CDR1 SEHNR, CDR2 FQNEAQ (reference sequence).

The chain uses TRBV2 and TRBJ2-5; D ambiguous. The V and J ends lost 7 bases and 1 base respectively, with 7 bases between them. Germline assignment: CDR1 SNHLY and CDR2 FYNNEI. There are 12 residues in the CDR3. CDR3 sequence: CASNRIQETQYF. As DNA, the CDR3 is TGTGCCAGCAATCGTATCCAAGAGACCCAGTACTTC.

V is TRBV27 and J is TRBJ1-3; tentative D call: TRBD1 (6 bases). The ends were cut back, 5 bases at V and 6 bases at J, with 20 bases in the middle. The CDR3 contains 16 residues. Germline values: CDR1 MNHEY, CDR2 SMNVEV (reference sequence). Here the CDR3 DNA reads TGTGCCAGCAGTCACCTACAGGGTACGGGGAAAAACACCATATATTTT. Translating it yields CASSHLQGTGKNTIYF.

In DNA, the CDR3 is TGTGCCAGTAGTACTGGGGGACTGTCGAACACTGAAGCTTTCTTT. Protein product: CASSTGGLSNTEAFF. The rearrangement uses TRBV19 and TRBJ1-1, with a tentative D call TRBD1 (5 bases). CDR3 length: 15 amino acids. The ends were cut back, 4 bases at V and 1 base at J, with 13 bases in the middle. Germline V gives CDR1 LNHDA, CDR2 SQIVND (reference sequence).

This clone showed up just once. The CDR3 loop is CASSVGQGIHEQFF. CDR3 sequence (DNA): TGTGCCAGCAGCGTAGGGCAGGGGATCCATGAGCAGTTCTTC. This rearrangement joins TRBV9 to TRBJ2-1, with a tentative D call TRBD1 (6 bases). Germline assignment: CDR1 SGDLS and CDR2 YYNGEE. The CDR3 contains 14 residues. V lost 0 bases, J lost 8 bases, and 12 bases lay in between. Supplemented by reference TRBV9 and TRBJ2-1, the full variable domain reads DSGVTQTPKHLITATGQRVTLRCSPRSGDLSVYWYQQSLDQGLQFLIQYYNGEERAKGNILERFSAQQFPDLHSELNLSSLELGDSALYFCASSVGQGIHEQFFGPGTRLTVL.

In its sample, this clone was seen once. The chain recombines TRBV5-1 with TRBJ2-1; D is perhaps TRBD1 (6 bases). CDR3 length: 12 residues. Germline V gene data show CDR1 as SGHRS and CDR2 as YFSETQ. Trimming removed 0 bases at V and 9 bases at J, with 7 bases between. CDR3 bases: TGCGCCAGCAGCTTGGCCAGGGGTGAGCAGTTCTTC. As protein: CASSLARGEQFF.

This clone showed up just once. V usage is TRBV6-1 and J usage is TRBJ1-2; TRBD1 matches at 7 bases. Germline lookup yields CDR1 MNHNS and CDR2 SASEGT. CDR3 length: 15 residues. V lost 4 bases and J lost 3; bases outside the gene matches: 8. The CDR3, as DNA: TGTGCCAGCAGTGTGCGACAGGGTTGGGACTATGGCTACACCTTC. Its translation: CASSVRQGWDYGYTF.

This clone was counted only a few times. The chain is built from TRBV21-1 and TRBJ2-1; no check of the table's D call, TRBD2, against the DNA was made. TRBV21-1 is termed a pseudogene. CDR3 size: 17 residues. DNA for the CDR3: TGTGCCAGCACCACCACGGGACTAGCGGGAGCCTACAATGAGCAGTTCTTC. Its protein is CASTTTGLAGAYNEQFF.

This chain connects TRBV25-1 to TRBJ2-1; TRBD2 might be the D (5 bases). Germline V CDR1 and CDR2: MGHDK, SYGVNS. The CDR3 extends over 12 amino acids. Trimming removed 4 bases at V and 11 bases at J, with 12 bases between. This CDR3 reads CASSAPGLQQFF. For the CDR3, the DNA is TGTGCCAGCAGTGCCCCCGGACTGCAGCAGTTCTTC.

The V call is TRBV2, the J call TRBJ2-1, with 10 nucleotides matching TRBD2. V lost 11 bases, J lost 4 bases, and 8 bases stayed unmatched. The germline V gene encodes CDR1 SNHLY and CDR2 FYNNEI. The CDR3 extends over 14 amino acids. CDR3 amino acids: CAVKLAGRYNEQFF. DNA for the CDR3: TGTGCCGTTAAACTAGCGGGAAGATACAATGAGCAGTTCTTC.

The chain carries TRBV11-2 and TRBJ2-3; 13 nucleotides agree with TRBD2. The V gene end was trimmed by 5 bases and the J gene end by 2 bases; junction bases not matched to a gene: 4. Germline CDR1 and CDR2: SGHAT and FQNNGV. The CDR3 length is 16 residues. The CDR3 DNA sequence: TGTGCCAGCAGCCACGGACTAGCGGGAGACACAGATACGCAGTATTTT. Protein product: CASSHGLAGDTDTQYF.

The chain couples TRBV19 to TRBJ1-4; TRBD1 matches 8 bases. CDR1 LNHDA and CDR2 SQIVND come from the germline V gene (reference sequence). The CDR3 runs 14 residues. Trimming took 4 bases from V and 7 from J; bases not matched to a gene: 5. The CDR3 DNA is TGTGCCAGTAGTAGACAGGGGATAGGTGAAAAACTGTTTTTT. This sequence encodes CASSRQGIGEKLFF.

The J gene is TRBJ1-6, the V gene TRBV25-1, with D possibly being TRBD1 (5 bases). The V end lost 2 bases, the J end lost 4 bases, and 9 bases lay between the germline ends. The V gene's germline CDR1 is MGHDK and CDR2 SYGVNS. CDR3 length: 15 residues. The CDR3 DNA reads TGTGCCAGCAGTGAAAGGACACCATATAATTCACCCCTCCACTTT. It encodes CASSERTPYNSPLHF.

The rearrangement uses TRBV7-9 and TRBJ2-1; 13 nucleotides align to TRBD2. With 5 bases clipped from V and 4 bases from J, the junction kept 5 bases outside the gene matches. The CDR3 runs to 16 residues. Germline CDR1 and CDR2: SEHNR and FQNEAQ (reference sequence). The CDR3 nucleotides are TGTGCCAGCAGCCGGACTAGCGGGAGTGGTTACAATGAGCAGTTCTTC. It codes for CASSRTSGSGYNEQFF. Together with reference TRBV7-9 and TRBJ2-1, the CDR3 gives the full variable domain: DTGVSQNPRHKITKRGQNVTFRCDPISEHNRLYWYRQTLGQGPEFLTYFQNEAQLEKSRLLSDRFSAERPKGSFSTLEIQRTEQGDSAMYLCASSRTSGSGYNEQFFGPGTRLTVL.

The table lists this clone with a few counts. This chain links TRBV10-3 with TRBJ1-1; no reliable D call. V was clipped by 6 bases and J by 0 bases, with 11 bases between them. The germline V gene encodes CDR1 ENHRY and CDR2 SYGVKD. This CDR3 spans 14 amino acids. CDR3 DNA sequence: TGTGCCATCAGACTCAACAGCATGAACACTGAAGCTTTCTTT. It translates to CAIRLNSMNTEAFF.

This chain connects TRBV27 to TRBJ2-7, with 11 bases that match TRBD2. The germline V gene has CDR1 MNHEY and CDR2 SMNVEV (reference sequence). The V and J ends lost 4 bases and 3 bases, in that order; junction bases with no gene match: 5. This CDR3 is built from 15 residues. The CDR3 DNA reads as TGTGCCAGCAGTTCACTAGCGGGGGTGGACTACGAGCAGTACTTC. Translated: CASSSLAGVDYEQYF.

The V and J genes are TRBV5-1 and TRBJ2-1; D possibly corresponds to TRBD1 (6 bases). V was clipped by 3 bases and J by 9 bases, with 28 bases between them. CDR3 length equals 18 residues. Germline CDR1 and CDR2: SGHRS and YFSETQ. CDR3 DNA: TGCGCCAGCAGCTCCCGACCCGTAAACAGGGAAGGCGTATTTGAGCAGTTCTTC. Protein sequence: CASSSRPVNREGVFEQFF.

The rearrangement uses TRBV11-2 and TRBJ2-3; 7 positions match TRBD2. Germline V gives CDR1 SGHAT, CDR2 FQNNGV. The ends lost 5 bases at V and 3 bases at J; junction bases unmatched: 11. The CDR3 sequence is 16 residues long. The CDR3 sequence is CASSPGTTGGTDTQYF. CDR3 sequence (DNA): TGTGCCAGCAGCCCCGGGACTACCGGCGGGACAGATACGCAGTATTTT.

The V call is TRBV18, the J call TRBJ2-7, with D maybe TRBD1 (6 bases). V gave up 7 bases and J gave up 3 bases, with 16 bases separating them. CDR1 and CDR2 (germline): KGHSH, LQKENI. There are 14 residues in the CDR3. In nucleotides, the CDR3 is TGTGCCAGCTTGGGGGCAGGGACCCTCTACGAGCAGTACTTC. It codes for CASLGAGTLYEQYF.

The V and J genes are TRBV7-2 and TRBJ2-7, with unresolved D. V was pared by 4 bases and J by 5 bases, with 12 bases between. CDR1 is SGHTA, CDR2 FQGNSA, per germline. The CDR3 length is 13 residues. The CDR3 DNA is TGTGCCAGCAGCTCGCTACGCCGCAACGAGCAGTACTTC. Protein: CASSSLRRNEQYF.

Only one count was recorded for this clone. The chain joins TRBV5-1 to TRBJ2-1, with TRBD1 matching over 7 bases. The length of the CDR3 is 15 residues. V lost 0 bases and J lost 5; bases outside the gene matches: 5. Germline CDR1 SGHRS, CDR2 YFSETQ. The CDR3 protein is CASSLDPGQNNEQFF. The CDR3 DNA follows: TGCGCCAGCAGCTTGGACCCGGGACAGAACAATGAGCAGTTCTTC.

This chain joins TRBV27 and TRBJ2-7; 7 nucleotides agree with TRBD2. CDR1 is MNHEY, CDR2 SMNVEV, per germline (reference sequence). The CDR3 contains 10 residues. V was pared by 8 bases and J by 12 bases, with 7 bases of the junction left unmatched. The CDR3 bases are TGTGCCAGCCGTGGGGGGGGATGGTACTTC. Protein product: CASRGGGWYF.

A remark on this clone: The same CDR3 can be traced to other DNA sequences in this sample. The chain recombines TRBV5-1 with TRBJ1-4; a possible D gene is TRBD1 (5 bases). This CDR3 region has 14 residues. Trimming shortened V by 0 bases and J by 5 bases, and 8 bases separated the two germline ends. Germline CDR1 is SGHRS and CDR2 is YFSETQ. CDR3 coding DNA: TGCGCCAGCAGCTTGGGGGGGGGAAATGAAAAACTGTTTTTT. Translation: CASSLGGGNEKLFF.

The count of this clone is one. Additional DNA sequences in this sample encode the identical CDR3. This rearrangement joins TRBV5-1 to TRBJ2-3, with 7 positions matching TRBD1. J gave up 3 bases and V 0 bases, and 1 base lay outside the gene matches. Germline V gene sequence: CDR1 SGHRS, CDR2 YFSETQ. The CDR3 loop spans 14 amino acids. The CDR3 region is CASSLDRGTDTQYF. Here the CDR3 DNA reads TGCGCCAGCAGCTTGGACAGGGGAACAGATACGCAGTATTTT.

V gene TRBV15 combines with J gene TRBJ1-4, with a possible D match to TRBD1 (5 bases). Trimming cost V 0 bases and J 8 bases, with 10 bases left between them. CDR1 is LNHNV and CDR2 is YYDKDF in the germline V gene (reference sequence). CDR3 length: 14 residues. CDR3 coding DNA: TGTGCCACCAGCAGAGATGGCAGGGCCGAAAAACTGTTTTTT. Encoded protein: CATSRDGRAEKLFF.

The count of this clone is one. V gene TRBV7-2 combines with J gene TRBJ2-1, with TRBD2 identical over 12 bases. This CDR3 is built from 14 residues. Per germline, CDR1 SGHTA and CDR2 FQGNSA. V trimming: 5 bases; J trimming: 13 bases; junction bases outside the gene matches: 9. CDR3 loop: CASSPPSGRAEQFF. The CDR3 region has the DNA TGTGCCAGCAGCCCCCCTAGCGGGAGGGCCGAACAGTTCTTC. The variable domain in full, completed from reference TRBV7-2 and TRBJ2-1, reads GAGVSQSPSNKVTEKGKDVELRCDPISGHTALYWYRQSLGQGLEFLIYFQGNSAPDKSGLPSDRFSAERTGGSVSTLTIQRTQQEDSAVYLCASSPPSGRAEQFFGPGTRLTVL.

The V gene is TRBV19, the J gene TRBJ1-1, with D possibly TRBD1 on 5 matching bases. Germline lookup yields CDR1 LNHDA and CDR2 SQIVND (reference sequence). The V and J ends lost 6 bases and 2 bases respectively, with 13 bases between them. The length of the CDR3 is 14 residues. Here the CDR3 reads CASRRGQINTEAFF. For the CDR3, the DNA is TGTGCCAGTAGAAGGGGCCAGATAAACACTGAAGCTTTCTTT.

The CDR3 DNA is TGTGCCAGCAGCCCGGGGGACAGGGGCACAGATACGCAGTATTTT. As protein: CASSPGDRGTDTQYF. This chain connects TRBV5-4 to TRBJ2-3, with TRBD1 identical over 9 bases. V was pared by 4 bases and J by 1 base, with 4 bases of the junction left unmatched. In germline, CDR1 is SGHNT, CDR2 YYREEE (reference sequence). The CDR3 runs 15 residues. Combining the CDR3 with reference TRBV5-4 and TRBJ2-3 gives the whole variable domain ETGVTQSPTHLIKTRGQQVTLRCSSQSGHNTVSWYQQALGQGPQFIFQYYREEENGRGNFPPRFSGLQFPNYSSELNVNALELDDSALYLCASSPGDRGTDTQYFGPGTRLTVL.